These T cell receptor beta chains were read from a single sample in a study of response to subunit inactivated influenza vaccine. One entry per CDR3 protein results from TCRdb running MiXCR on the RT-PCR reads. The repertoire consists of around 480,000 distinct CDR3 sequences, with approximately 15% occurring once and the leading ten covering approximately 3%. The sample was CD4+ T cells sorted from PBMCs, taken around 25 months after vaccination. Source of these receptors: a man aged 50 to 75 who received an inactivated influenza vaccine. The CDR3 runs from the conserved cysteine through the conserved F or W. The D gene is left open where the match is weak. The size entry is marked missing in some rows and otherwise reads once, few, many or a size class.

>-|TRBV5-6|-|TRBJ2-5
CASSTEGSGETQYF
TGTGCCAGCAGCACCGAGGGGTCCGGGGAGACCCAGTACTTC
>-|TRBV3-1|TRBD1|TRBJ1-6
CASSSGQGIRSPLHF
TGTGCCAGCAGCTCGGGACAGGGGATTCGTTCACCCCTCCACTTT
>few|TRBV10-3|TRBD2|TRBJ2-1
CATGLAGGGDEQFF
TGTGCCACAGGACTAGCGGGAGGGGGGGATGAGCAGTTCTTC
>few|TRBV12-3/TRBV12-4|-|TRBJ1-4
CASSDTGRNEKLFF
TGTGCCAGCAGTGACACGGGGCGCAATGAAAAACTGTTTTTT
>-|TRBV20-1|-|TRBJ1-2
CSARTGTYGYTF
TGCAGTGCTAGAACGGGAACCTATGGCTACACCTTC
>many|TRBV6-5|-|TRBJ1-2
CASSSPGLGQDGYTF
TGTGCCAGCAGTTCCCCGGGACTGGGCCAAGATGGCTACACCTTC
>few|TRBV20-1|TRBD2|TRBJ2-1
CSARGLAGWDEQFF
TGCAGTGCTAGAGGTCTAGCGGGATGGGATGAGCAGTTCTTC
>-|TRBV12-3/TRBV12-4|-|TRBJ1-2
CASTSADYGYTF
TGTGCCAGCACCAGTGCTGACTATGGCTACACCTTC
>few|TRBV7-9|-|TRBJ1-6
CASSLDASASPLHF
TGTGCCAGCAGCTTAGATGCTTCGGCTTCACCCCTCCACTTT
>-|TRBV10-2|-|TRBJ2-3
CASSEVDRVTDTQYF
TGCGCCAGCAGTGAAGTGGACAGAGTAACAGATACGCAGTATTTT
>-|TRBV6-6|-|TRBJ2-1
CASSPVNNEQFF
TGTGCCAGCAGCCCAGTTAACAATGAGCAGTTCTTC
>-|TRBV20-1|-|TRBJ1-5
CSAKPGASNQPQHF
TGCAGTGCTAAACCGGGGGCGAGCAATCAGCCCCAGCATTTT
>few|TRBV7-2|TRBD2|TRBJ2-7
CASSRGGNQNYEQYF
TGTGCCAGCAGCCGGGGGGGAAACCAGAACTACGAGCAGTACTTC
>few|TRBV28|TRBD2|TRBJ2-7
CATLAGGLSEQYF
TGTGCCACCTTAGCGGGAGGGCTCTCCGAGCAGTACTTC
>many|TRBV4-3|-|TRBJ2-1
CASSRTDYNEQFF
TGCGCCAGCAGCCGAACAGACTACAATGAGCAGTTCTTC
>-|TRBV20-1|-|TRBJ2-5
CSARRSEGAEETQYF
TGCAGTGCTAGAAGGTCGGAGGGAGCTGAGGAGACCCAGTACTTC
>-|TRBV4-2|TRBD1|TRBJ2-3
CASSLLGTAGQGARTDTQYF
TGTGCCAGCAGCCTACTTGGGACAGCGGGACAGGGGGCTCGCACAGATACGCAGTATTTT
>many|TRBV4-2|-|TRBJ2-3
CASSQGLVSDTQYF
TGTGCCAGCAGCCAAGGTCTTGTATCTGATACGCAGTATTTT
>few|TRBV7-9|TRBD2|TRBJ2-3
CASSLQASGPPFDTQYF
TGTGCCAGCAGCTTACAGGCTAGCGGGCCCCCGTTTGATACGCAGTATTTT
>-|TRBV4-2|-|TRBJ1-2
CASSLTQPYGYTF
TGTGCCAGCAGCCTGACACAGCCCTATGGCTACACCTTC
>many|TRBV10-3|TRBD1|TRBJ2-3
CAIRPGQGDTQYF
TGTGCCATCAGACCGGGACAGGGAGATACGCAGTATTTT
>few|TRBV4-1|TRBD1|TRBJ1-6
CASSRSRQGNNSPLHF
TGCGCCAGCAGCCGATCCAGACAGGGGAATAATTCACCCCTCCACTTT
>few|TRBV7-2|-|TRBJ1-4
CATARGNNEKLFF
TGTGCCACCGCGCGGGGTAATAATGAAAAACTGTTTTTT
>-|TRBV2|-|TRBJ2-2
CASSEAQAGLSEIF
TGTGCCAGCAGTGAAGCGCAGGCGGGACTTAGCGAAATTTTT
>few|TRBV20-1|-|TRBJ2-7
CSAPITGSYEQYF
TGCAGTGCCCCAATTACAGGGTCCTACGAGCAGTACTTC
>-|TRBV4-2|-|TRBJ2-1
CASSQMGRAEQFF
TGTGCCAGCAGCCAAATGGGCAGGGCCGAGCAGTTCTTC
>-|TRBV20-1|TRBD2|TRBJ2-7
CSAGTSGIVYEQYF
TGCAGTGCGGGGACTAGCGGGATTGTCTACGAGCAGTACTTC
>many|TRBV7-6|-|TRBJ1-2
CASSLGGRRSPNYGYTF
TGTGCCAGCAGCTTAGGGGGGAGAAGGTCCCCCAACTATGGCTACACCTTC
>few|TRBV20-1|TRBD2|TRBJ2-1
CSAQLPRSGSTYEQFF
TGCAGTGCCCAATTGCCCAGGAGCGGGAGCACCTATGAGCAGTTCTTC
>few|TRBV10-3|TRBD2|TRBJ2-5
CAISATSGQETQYF
TGTGCCATCAGTGCCACTAGCGGTCAAGAGACCCAGTACTTC
>few|TRBV6-5|TRBD1|TRBJ1-2
CASSSTSTGRGKGSDTF
TGTGCCAGCAGTTCCACCTCGACAGGGCGTGGAAAAGGGAGCGACACCTTC
>many|TRBV7-2|TRBD2|TRBJ2-4
CASSTRLAGNIQYF
TGTGCCAGCAGCACACGACTAGCTGGAAACATTCAGTACTTC